The 5 T cell receptor beta chains listed next were all sequenced from one sample in a study of blood T cell repertoires in COVID-19. Assay: immunoSEQ multiplex PCR; the TCRdb copy retains only in-frame clones and omits some. Of a few hundred thousand clones listed, 84% were seen once; the top ten hold roughly 18%. The source material was peripheral blood. The receptors were gathered from a woman older than 75 with active or convalescent COVID-19.

This chain connects TRBV4-2 to TRBJ1-4; 7 positions match TRBD1. Germline V gene sequence: CDR1 LGHNA, CDR2 YNFKEQ. The length of the CDR3 is 15 residues. The trim removed 3 bases at V and 3 bases at J, leaving 4 bases unmatched. The CDR3 loop is CASSHSGQSNEKLFF. CDR3 nucleotides: TGTGCCAGCAGCCACTCGGGACAGTCTAATGAAAAACTGTTTTTT.

CDR3 residues: CASSPGYNEQFF. CDR3 nucleotides: TGTGCCAGCAGCCCCGGCTACAATGAGCAGTTCTTC. V and J are TRBV11-2 and TRBJ2-1; D not resolved. V lost 5 bases, J lost 3 bases, and 5 bases lay in between. Germline values: CDR1 SGHAT, CDR2 FQNNGV. This CDR3 contains 12 residues.

The chain has TRBV5-6 and TRBJ2-7; the D gene is possibly TRBD2 (6 bases). V lost 3 bases and J 4 bases, leaving 8 bases between the germline ends. Germline CDR1 and CDR2: SGHDT and YYEEEE. The CDR3 loop spans 12 amino acids. The CDR3 nucleotides are TGTGCCAGCAGCTCCGGGACTTACGAGCAGTACTTC. Translation: CASSSGTYEQYF.

V gene TRBV11-3 combines with J gene TRBJ1-1, with 7 bases aligning to TRBD1. Losses at the gene ends were 5 bases for V and 4 bases for J; bases not matched to a gene: 4. CDR1 is SGHNT, CDR2 YENEEA, per germline. This CDR3 has 13 amino acids. The CDR3 coding sequence is TGTGCCAGCAGCAGGGGGCATATCACTGAAGCTTTCTTT. This sequence encodes CASSRGHITEAFF.

This chain links TRBV9 with TRBJ1-1, with D unresolved. Trimming left V 0 bases short and J 1 base short, with 7 bases between. Per germline, CDR1 SGDLS and CDR2 YYNGEE. The CDR3 has 14 residues. CDR3 DNA: TGTGCCAGCAGCGTAGATTCCGGGAACACTGAAGCTTTCTTT. This codes for CASSVDSGNTEAFF.